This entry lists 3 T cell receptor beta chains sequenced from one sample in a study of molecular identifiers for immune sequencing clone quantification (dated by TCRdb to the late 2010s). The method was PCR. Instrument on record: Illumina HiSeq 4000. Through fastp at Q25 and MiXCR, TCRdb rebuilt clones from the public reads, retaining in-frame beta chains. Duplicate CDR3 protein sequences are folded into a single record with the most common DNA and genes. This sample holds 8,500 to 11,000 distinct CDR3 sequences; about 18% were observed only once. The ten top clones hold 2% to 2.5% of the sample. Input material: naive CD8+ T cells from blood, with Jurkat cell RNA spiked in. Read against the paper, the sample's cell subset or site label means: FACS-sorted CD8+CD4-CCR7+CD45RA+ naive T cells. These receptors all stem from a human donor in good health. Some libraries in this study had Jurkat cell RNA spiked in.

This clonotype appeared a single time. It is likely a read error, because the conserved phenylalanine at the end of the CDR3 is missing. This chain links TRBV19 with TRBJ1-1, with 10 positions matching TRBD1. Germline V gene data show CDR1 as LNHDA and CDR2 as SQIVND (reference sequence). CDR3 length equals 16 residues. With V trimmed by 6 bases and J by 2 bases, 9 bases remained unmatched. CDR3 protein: CASSSGTGDSNTEAFV. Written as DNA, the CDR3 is TGTGCCAGTAGCTCCGGGACAGGGGACTCAAACACTGAAGCTTTCGTT.

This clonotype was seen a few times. The CDR3 sequence is CASSQRTGNYGYTF. The CDR3 region has the DNA TGCGCCAGCAGCCAACGGACAGGAAACTATGGCTACACCTTC. The rearrangement links TRBV4-1 to TRBJ1-2; 7 bases agree with TRBD1. The germline gives CDR1 MGHRA, CDR2 YSYEKL. CDR3 length equals 14 residues. The junction had 2 bases not matched to a gene; V was cut back by 2 bases and J by 2 bases.

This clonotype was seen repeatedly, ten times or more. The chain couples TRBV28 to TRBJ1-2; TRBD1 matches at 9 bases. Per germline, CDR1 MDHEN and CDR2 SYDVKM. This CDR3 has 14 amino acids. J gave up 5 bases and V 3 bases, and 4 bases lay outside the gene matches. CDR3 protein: CASSFTGQGYGYTF. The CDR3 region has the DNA TGTGCCAGCAGTTTCACGGGACAGGGATATGGCTACACCTTC.